These 14 T cell receptor beta chains share one sample of origin, sequenced in a study of cytomegalovirus exposure and HLA in healthy donors. Primers for the PCR totalled 60 Vbeta and 13 Jbeta. The data were produced by immunoSEQ multiplex PCR, yet TCRdb's version contains in-frame clones alone and is incomplete. The table lists around 100,000 clones, roughly 80% of them singletons. The material sequenced was PBMCs. The receptors stem from a man aged 25 to 40 in good health and CMV-seropositive.

This chain joins TRBV6-1 and TRBJ1-6, with no clear D. The CDR3 loop spans 14 amino acids. The germline V and J ends were trimmed by 5 bases and 4 bases, with 9 bases remaining between them. Germline V lookup: CDR1 MNHNS, CDR2 SASEGT. The CDR3 nucleotides are TGTGCCAGCAGTATAGCAGCTTATAATTCACCCCTCCACTTT. Residues: CASSIAAYNSPLHF.

About this clone: An end of the junction does not agree with germline; a read error may underlie this. This chain connects TRBV5-1 to TRBJ1-1, with 7 positions matching TRBD1. Germline CDR1 reads SGHRS; CDR2 reads YFSETQ. The CDR3 has 15 amino acids. As DNA, the CDR3 is TGCGCCAGCAGCTTGGGAATCTACAGGGGAACTGGAGCTTTCTTT. Protein product: CASSLGIYRGTGAFF. Drawing the rest from reference TRBV5-1 and TRBJ1-1, the complete variable domain is KAGVTQTPRYLIKTRGQQVTLSCSPISGHRSVSWYQQTPGQGLQFLFEYFSETQRNKGNFPGRFSGRQFSNSRSEMNVSTLELGDSALYLCASSLGIYRGTGAFFGQGTRLTVV.

The chain couples TRBV6-1 to TRBJ2-1; perhaps TRBD1 as D (5 bases). CDR1 MNHNS and CDR2 SASEGT come from the germline V gene. Trimming left V 6 bases short and J 1 base short, with 13 bases between. The CDR3 has 15 amino acids. CDR3 DNA: TGTGCCAGCAGGACGGACACCGCTTCCTACAATGAGCAGTTCTTC. Its translation is CASRTDTASYNEQFF.

The J gene is TRBJ2-3, the V gene TRBV23-1, with a tentative D call TRBD2 (5 bases). TRBV23-1 is labeled an ORF, and its function is uncertain. V lost 0 bases and J lost 2, with 15 bases in between. The CDR3 runs to 17 residues. The CDR3 here is CASSQSRLANTTDTQYF. The CDR3 DNA reads TGCGCCAGCAGTCAATCCCGATTAGCGAACACCACAGATACGCAGTATTTT.

The chain carries TRBV23-1 and TRBJ1-2; 10 bases agree with TRBD1. TRBV23-1 is assigned to the ORF class and has an uncertain function. CDR3 length: 16 residues. Trimming took 2 bases from V and 6 from J; bases not matched to a gene: 9. CDR3 amino acids: CASSQARDRGGNGYTF. The DNA for the CDR3 is TGCGCCAGCAGTCAAGCCCGGGACAGGGGAGGAAATGGCTACACCTTC.

The CDR3 DNA reads as TGTGCCAGCAGCTCCGACTTTAGGGGGGGCACTGAAGCTTTCTTT. Protein: CASSSDFRGGTEAFF. The rearrangement links TRBV4-2 to TRBJ1-1, with a tentative D call TRBD1 (6 bases). This CDR3 region has 15 residues. CDR1 LGHNA and CDR2 YNFKEQ come from the germline V gene. V was pared by 5 bases and J by 4 bases, with 17 bases between.

V usage is TRBV29-1 and J usage is TRBJ1-3; 9 bases line up with TRBD1. Trimming removed 6 bases from V and 0 bases from J; junction bases left unmatched: 9. Germline V lookup: CDR1 SQVTM, CDR2 ANQGSEA. The length of the CDR3 is 16 residues. The CDR3: CSVVGQGILSGNTIYF. The CDR3 coding sequence is TGCAGCGTGGTAGGACAGGGGATTCTCTCTGGAAACACCATATATTTT.

This rearrangement joins TRBV10-3 to TRBJ1-2; D uncertain. Looked up from germline, CDR1 is ENHRY and CDR2 is SYGVKD. Trimming shortened V by 3 bases and J by 7 bases, and 15 bases separated the two germline ends. The CDR3 is made up of 14 amino acids. CDR3 amino acids: CAISESSLSSGYTF. CDR3 bases: TGTGCCATCAGTGAATCCTCCCTGTCTAGTGGCTACACCTTC.

This rearrangement joins TRBV19 to TRBJ1-5; 7 bases line up with TRBD1. In germline, CDR1 is LNHDA, CDR2 SQIVND (reference sequence). The trim removed 4 bases at V and 7 bases at J, leaving 13 bases unmatched. The CDR3 spans 16 residues. CDR3 in amino acids: CASSTQYRGSYQPQHF. CDR3 nucleotide sequence: TGTGCCAGTAGTACACAATACAGGGGATCATACCAGCCCCAGCATTTT.

The chain links TRBV6-6 to TRBJ2-1; no firm D call. The germline V gene encodes CDR1 MNHNY and CDR2 SVGAGI (reference sequence). The length of the CDR3 is 15 residues. Trimming left V 2 bases short and J 6 bases short, with 14 bases between. For the CDR3, the DNA is TGTGCCAGCAGTTACCAAGCGCCCTTCCCCAATGAGCAGTTCTTC. This codes for CASSYQAPFPNEQFF.

The rearrangement joins TRBV9 to TRBJ2-7; weak D call: TRBD1 (7 bases). This CDR3 has 14 amino acids. CDR1 is SGDLS, CDR2 YYNGEE, per germline. Trimming left V 3 bases short and J 6 bases short, with 16 bases between. The CDR3 here is CASSGRNRGGEQYF. The CDR3 coding sequence is TGTGCCAGCAGCGGGCGGAACAGGGGAGGCGAGCAGTACTTC.

The rearrangement links TRBV7-2 to TRBJ2-7; TRBD2 is a possible D gene (5 bases). The CDR3 consists of 15 residues. V lost 2 bases and J 7 bases, leaving 18 bases between the germline ends. Germline CDR1 and CDR2: SGHTA and FQGNSA. The CDR3 DNA follows: TGTGCCAGCAGCTTATTTTCGTCTACCGGAGGAGAGCAGTACTTC. Amino acid sequence: CASSLFSSTGGEQYF.

This clone has more than one count but fewer than ten. The chain is built from TRBV28 and TRBJ1-5; no clear D gene. The V end lost 4 bases, the J end lost 5 bases, and 6 bases lay between the germline ends. CDR3 length equals 12 residues. CDR1 and CDR2 from the germline V gene are MDHEN and SYDVKM. For the CDR3, the DNA is TGTGCCAGCAGTTACGGGGATCAGCCCCAGCATTTT. Translated, it gives CASSYGDQPQHF.

The rearrangement uses TRBV2 and TRBJ2-2, with 9 positions matching TRBD2. CDR1 is SNHLY and CDR2 is FYNNEI in the germline V gene. This CDR3 is 16 amino acids long. Unmatched junction bases numbered 5, after V lost 2 bases and J lost 4 bases. The CDR3 reads CASSELASGATGELFF. The CDR3 DNA sequence: TGTGCCAGCAGTGAATTGGCTAGCGGGGCCACCGGGGAGCTGTTTTTT. The entire variable domain, with the rest obtained from reference TRBV2 and TRBJ2-2, is as follows: EPEVTQTPSHQVTQMGQEVILRCVPISNHLYFYWYRQILGQKVEFLVSFYNNEISEKSEIFDDQFSVERPDGSNFTLKIRSTKLEDSAMYFCASSELASGATGELFFGEGSRLTVL.